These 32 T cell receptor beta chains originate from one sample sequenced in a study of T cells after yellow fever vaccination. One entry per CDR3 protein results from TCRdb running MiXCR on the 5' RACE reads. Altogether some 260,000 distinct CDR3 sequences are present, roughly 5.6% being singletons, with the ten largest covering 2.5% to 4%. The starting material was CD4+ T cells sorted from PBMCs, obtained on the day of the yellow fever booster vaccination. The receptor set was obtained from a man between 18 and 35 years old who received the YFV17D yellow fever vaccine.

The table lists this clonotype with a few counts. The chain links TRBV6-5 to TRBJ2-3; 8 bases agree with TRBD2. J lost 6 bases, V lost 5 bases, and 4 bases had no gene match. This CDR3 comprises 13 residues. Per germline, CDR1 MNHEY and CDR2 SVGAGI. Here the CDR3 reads CASSQPGGDTQYF. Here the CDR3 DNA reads TGTGCCAGCAGTCAACCGGGGGGGGATACGCAGTATTTT.

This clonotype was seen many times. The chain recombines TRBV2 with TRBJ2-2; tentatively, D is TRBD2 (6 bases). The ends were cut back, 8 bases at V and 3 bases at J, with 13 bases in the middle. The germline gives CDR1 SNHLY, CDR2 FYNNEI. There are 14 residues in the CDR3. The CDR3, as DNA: TGTGCCAGCTGCAGGGACTGGGACACCGGGGAGCTGTTTTTT. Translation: CASCRDWDTGELFF.

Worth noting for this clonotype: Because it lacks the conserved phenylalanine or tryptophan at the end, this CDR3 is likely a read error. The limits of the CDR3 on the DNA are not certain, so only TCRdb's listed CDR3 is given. The CDR3 sequence is CASSQESFG. The chain carries TRBV4-3 and TRBJ2-7. CDR1 LGHNA and CDR2 YSLEER come from the germline V gene. The CDR3 adds up to 9 amino acids, both ends counted.

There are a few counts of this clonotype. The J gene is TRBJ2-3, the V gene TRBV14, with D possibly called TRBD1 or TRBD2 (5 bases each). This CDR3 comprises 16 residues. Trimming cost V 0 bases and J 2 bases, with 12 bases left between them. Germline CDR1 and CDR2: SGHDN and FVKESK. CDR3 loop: CASSQDWAGTTDTQYF. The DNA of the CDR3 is TGTGCCAGCAGCCAAGATTGGGCAGGGACCACAGATACGCAGTATTTT.

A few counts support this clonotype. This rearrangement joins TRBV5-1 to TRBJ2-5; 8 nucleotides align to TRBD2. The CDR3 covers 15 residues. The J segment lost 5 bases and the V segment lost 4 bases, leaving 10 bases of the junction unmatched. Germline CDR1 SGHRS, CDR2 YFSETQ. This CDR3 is CASSHGLAFGETQYF. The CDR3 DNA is TGCGCCAGCAGCCACGGACTAGCCTTCGGGGAGACCCAGTACTTC.

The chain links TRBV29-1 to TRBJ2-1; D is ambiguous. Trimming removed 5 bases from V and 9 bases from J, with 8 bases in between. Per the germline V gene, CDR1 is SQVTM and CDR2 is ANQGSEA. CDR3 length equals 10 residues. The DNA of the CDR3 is TGCAGCGTTTCGGGTAGTGAGCAGTTCTTC. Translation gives CSVSGSEQFF.

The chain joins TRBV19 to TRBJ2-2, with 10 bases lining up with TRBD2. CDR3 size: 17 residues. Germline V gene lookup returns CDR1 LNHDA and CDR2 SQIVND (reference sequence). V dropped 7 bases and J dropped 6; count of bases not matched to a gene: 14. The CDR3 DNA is TGTGCCAGTAACCCTAGGAGCGGGGGGGCATGGGCCGGGGAGCTGTTTTTT. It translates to CASNPRSGGAWAGELFF.

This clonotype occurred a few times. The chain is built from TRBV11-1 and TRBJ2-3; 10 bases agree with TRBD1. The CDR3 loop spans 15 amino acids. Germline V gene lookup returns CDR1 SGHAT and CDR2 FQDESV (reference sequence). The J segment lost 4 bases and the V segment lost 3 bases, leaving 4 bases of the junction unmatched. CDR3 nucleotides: TGTGCCAGCAGCTTGGGGGACAGGGGTTCAGATACGCAGTATTTT. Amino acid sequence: CASSLGDRGSDTQYF.

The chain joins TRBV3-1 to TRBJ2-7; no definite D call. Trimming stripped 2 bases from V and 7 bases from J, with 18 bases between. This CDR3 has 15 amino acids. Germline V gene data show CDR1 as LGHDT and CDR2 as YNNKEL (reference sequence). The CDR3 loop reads CASSQPEIGNNEQYF. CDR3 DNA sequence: TGTGCCAGCAGCCAACCAGAAATAGGGAATAATGAGCAGTACTTC.

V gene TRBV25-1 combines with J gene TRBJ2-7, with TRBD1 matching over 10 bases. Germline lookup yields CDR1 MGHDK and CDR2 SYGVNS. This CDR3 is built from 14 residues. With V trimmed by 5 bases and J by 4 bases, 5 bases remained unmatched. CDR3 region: CASSSWDRGYEQYF. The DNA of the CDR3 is TGTGCCAGCAGTTCCTGGGACAGGGGTTACGAGCAGTACTTC.

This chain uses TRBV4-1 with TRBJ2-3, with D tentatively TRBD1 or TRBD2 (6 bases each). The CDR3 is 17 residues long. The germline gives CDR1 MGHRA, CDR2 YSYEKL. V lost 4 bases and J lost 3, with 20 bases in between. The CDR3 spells CASSLTGTGAGTDTQYF. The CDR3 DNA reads TGCGCCAGCAGCCTAACGGGTACGGGGGCCGGGACAGATACGCAGTATTTT.

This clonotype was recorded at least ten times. CDR3 sequence: CASSLAPDQPQHF. CDR3 nucleotide sequence: TGTGCCAGCAGCTTGGCCCCCGATCAGCCCCAGCATTTT. The rearrangement uses TRBV5-6 and TRBJ1-5; D is ambiguous. Trimming removed 0 bases from V and 5 bases from J, with 6 bases in between. Per germline, CDR1 SGHDT and CDR2 YYEEEE. The CDR3 spans 13 residues.

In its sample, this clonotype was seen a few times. The CDR3, as DNA: TGTGCCAGCAGCCTCAGGGTCAAGACCCACACCGGGGAGCTGTTTTTT. Its protein product is CASSLRVKTHTGELFF. This rearrangement joins TRBV28 to TRBJ2-2, with a possible D match to TRBD1 (5 bases). Trimming pared 6 bases from V and 3 bases from J, leaving 17 bases between. CDR1 is MDHEN, CDR2 SYDVKM, per germline. The CDR3 contains 16 residues.

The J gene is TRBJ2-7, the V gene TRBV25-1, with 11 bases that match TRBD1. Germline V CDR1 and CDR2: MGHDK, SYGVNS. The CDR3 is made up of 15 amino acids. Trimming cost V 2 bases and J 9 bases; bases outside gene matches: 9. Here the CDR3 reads CASSEPGTGGKGQYF. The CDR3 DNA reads TGTGCCAGCAGTGAACCGGGGACAGGGGGGAAAGGGCAGTACTTC.

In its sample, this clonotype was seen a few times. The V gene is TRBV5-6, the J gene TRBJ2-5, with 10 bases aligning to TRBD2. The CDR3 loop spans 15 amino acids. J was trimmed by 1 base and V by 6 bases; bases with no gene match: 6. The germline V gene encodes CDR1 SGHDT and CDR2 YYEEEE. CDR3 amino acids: CASTLAGGPQETQYF. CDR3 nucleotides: TGTGCCAGCACCTTAGCGGGGGGACCCCAAGAGACCCAGTACTTC.

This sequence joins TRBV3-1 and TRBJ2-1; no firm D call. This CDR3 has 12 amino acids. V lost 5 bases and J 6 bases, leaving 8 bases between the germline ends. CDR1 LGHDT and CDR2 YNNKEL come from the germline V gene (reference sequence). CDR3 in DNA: TGTGCCAGCAGCGTGTTTGGCAATGAGCAGTTCTTC. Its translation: CASSVFGNEQFF.

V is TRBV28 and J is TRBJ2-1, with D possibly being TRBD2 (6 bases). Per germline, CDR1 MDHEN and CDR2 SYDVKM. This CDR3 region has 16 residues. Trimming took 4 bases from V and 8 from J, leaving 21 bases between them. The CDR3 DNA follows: TGTGCCAGCAGTTCCCCTGAGGGCGGAGGGGTGTATGAGCAGTTCTTC. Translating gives CASSSPEGGGVYEQFF. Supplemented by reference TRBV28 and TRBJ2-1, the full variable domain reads DVKVTQSSRYLVKRTGEKVFLECVQDMDHENMFWYRQDPGLGLRLIYFSYDVKMKEKGDIPEGYSVSREKKERFSLILESASTNQTSMYLCASSSPEGGGVYEQFFGPGTRLTVL.

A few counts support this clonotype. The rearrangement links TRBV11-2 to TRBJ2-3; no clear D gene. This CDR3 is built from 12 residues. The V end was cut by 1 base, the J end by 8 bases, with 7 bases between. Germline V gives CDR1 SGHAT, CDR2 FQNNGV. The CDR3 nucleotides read TGTGCCAGCAGCTTAGGCCTGATTACGCAGTATTTT. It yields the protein CASSLGLITQYF.

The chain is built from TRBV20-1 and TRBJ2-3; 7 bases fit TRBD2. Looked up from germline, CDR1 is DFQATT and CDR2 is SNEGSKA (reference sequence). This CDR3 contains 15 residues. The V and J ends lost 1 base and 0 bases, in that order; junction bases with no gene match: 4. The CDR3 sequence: CSARVAGVSTDTQYF. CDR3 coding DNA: TGCAGTGCTAGAGTCGCGGGGGTTAGCACAGATACGCAGTATTTT.

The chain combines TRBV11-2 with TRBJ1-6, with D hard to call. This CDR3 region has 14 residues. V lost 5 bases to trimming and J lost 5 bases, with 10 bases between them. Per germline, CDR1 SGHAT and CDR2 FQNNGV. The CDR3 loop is CASSQNSDNSPLHF. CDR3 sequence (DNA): TGTGCCAGCAGCCAGAACAGCGATAATTCACCCCTCCACTTT.

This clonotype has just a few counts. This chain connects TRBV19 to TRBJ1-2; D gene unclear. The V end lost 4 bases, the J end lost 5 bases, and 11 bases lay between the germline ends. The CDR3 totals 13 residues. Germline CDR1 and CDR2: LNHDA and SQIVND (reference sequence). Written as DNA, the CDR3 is TGTGCCAGTAGTAATGATCCTGGGTATGGCTACACCTTC. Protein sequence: CASSNDPGYGYTF.

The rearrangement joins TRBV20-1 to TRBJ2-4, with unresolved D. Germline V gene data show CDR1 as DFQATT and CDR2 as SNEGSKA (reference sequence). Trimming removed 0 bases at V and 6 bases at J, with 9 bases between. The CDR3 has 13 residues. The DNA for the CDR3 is TGCAGTGCTAGAGAGCCTACCAGAAACATTCAGTACTTC. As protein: CSAREPTRNIQYF.

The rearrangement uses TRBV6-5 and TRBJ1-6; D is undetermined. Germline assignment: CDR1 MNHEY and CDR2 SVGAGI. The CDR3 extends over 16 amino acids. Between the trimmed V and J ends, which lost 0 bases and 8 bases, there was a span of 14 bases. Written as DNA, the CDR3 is TGTGCCAGCAGTTACTCGGAGGGCCTCTTCGATTCACCCCTCCACTTT. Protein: CASSYSEGLFDSPLHF.

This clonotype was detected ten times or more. CDR3 sequence: CASSVLSYSTGELFF. Here the CDR3 DNA reads TGTGCCAGCAGTGTACTAAGCTACTCCACCGGGGAGCTGTTTTTT. The rearrangement uses TRBV6-2 or TRBV6-3 and TRBJ2-2; D is ambiguous. CDR1 MNHEY and CDR2 SVGEGT come from the germline V gene. Trimming removed 5 bases at V and 4 bases at J, with 14 bases between. This CDR3 has 15 amino acids.

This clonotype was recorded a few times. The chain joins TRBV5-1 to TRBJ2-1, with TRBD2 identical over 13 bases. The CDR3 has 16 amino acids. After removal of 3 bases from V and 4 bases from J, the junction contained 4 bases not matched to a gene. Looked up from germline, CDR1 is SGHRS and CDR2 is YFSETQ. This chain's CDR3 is CASSSGTSGAYNEQFF. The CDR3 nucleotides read TGCGCCAGCAGCTCTGGGACTAGCGGGGCTTACAATGAGCAGTTCTTC. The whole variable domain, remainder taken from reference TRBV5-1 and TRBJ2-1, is KAGVTQTPRYLIKTRGQQVTLSCSPISGHRSVSWYQQTPGQGLQFLFEYFSETQRNKGNFPGRFSGRQFSNSRSEMNVSTLELGDSALYLCASSSGTSGAYNEQFFGPGTRLTVL.

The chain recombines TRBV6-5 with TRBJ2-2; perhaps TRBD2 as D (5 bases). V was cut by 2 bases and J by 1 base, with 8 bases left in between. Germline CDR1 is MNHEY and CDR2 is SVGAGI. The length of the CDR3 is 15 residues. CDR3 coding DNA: TGTGCCAGCAGTTACGGACTCCTGAACACCGGGGAGCTGTTTTTT. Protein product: CASSYGLLNTGELFF.

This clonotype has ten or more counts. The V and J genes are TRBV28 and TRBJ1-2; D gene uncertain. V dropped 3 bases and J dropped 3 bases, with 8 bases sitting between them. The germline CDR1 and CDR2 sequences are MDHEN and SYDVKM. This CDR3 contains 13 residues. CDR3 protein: CASSFGRDYGYTF. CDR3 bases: TGTGCCAGCAGTTTCGGGAGGGACTATGGCTACACCTTC.

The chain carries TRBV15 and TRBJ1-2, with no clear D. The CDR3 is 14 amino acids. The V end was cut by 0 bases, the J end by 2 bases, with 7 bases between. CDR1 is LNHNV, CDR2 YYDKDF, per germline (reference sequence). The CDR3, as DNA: TGTGCCACCAGCAGAGATATTAGGAACTATGGCTACACCTTC. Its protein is CATSRDIRNYGYTF.

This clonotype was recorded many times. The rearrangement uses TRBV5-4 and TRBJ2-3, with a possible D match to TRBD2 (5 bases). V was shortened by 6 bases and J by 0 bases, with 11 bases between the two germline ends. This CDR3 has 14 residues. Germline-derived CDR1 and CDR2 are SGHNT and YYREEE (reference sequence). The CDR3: CASTQAVSTDTQYF. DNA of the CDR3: TGTGCCAGCACCCAAGCGGTGAGCACAGATACGCAGTATTTT. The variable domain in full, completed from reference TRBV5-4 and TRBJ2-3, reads ETGVTQSPTHLIKTRGQQVTLRCSSQSGHNTVSWYQQALGQGPQFIFQYYREEENGRGNFPPRFSGLQFPNYSSELNVNALELDDSALYLCASTQAVSTDTQYFGPGTRLTVL.

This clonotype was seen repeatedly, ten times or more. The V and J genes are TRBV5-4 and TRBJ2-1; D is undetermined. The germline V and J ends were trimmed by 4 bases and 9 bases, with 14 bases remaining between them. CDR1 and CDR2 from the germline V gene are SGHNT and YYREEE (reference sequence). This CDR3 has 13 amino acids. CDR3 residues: CASSPGRVVEQFF. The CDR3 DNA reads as TGTGCCAGCAGCCCTGGACGGGTGGTTGAGCAGTTCTTC.

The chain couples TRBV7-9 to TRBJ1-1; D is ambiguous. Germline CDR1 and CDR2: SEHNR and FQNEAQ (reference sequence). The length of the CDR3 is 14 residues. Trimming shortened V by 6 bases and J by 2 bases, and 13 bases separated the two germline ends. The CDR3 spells CASRQSAGNTEAFF. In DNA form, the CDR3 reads TGTGCCAGCAGACAGAGTGCAGGAAACACTGAAGCTTTCTTT.

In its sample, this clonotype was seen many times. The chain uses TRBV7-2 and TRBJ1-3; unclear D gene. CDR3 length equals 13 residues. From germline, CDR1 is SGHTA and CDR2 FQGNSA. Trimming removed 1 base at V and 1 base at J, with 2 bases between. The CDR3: CASSLGSGNTIYF. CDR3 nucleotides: TGTGCCAGCAGCTTAGGGTCTGGAAACACCATATATTTT.